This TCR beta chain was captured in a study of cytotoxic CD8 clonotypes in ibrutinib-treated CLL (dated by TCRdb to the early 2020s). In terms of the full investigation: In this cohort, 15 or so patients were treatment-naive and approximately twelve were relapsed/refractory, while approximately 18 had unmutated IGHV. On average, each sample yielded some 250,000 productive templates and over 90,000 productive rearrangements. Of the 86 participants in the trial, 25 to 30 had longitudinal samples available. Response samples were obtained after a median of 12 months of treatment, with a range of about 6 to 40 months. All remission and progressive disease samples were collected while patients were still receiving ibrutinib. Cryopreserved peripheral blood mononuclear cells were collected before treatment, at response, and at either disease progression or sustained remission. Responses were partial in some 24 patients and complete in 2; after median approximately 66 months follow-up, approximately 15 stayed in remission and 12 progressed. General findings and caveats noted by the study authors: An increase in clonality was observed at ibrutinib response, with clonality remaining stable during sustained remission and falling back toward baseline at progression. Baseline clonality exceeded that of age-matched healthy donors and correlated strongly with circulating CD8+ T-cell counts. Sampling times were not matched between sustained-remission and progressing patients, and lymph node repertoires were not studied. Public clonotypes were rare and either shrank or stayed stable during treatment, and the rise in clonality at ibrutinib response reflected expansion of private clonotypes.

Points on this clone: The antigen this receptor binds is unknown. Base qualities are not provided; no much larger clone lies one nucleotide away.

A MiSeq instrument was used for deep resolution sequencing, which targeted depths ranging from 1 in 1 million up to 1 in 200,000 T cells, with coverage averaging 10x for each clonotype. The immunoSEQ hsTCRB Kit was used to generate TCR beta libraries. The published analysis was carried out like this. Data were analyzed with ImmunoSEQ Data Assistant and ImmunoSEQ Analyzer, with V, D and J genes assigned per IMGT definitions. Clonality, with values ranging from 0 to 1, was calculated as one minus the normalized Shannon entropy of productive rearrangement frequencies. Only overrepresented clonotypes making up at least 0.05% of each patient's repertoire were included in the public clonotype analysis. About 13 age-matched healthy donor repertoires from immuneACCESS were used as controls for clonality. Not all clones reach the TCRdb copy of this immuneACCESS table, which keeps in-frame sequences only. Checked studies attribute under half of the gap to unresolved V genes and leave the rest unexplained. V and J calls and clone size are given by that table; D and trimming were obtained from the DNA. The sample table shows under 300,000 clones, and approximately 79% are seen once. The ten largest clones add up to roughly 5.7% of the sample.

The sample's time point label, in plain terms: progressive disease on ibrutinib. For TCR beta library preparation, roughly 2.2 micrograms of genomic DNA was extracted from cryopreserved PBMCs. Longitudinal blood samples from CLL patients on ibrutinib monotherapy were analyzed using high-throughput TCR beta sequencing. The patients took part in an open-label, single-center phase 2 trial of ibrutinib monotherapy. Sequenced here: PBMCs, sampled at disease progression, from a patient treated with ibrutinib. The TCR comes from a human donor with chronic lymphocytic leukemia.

The DNA reads TGTGCCAGTAGTATCGAGCAGATGAACACTGAAGCTTTCTTT. Its coded protein is CASSIEQMNTEAFF. The chain was built from TRBV19 and TRBJ1-1; the D gene lacks a confident call. V loses 3 bases, J loses 0 bases, and the germline ends lie 8 bases apart. The germline V gene encodes CDR1 LNHDA and CDR2 SQIVND (reference sequence). The CDR3 runs 14 residues from the cysteine to the phenylalanine. CDR3 DNA is the only sequence kept; it has 42 bases, read in frame from the first base.